This T cell receptor (beta chain) was profiled in a study of lymphopenia after photon versus proton radiotherapy. Study-wide points: Oligoclonal CD8+ Temra expansion after nadir drove photon patients' diversity drop. Relative stability marked proton patients; photon patients lost diversity and naive cells.

A note on this clone: No antigen is known for it.

The protocol was immunoSEQ multiplex PCR, while the TCRdb copy is restricted to in-frame clones and leaves out a portion. This table holds some 70,000 clones, more than 75% found once. Sequenced material: peripheral blood, taken from a patient treated with proton-based radiotherapy. The sequence came from a man of 80 years or more with esophageal cancer.

The CDR3 nucleotides read TGTGCCAGTTACCACGCAGCTGGAAACACCATATATTTT. Its protein is CASYHAAGNTIYF. The chain links TRBV27 to TRBJ1-3; D not certain. The CDR3 contains 13 residues. The ends were cut back, 9 bases at V and 2 bases at J, with 11 bases in the middle. Germline loops: CDR1 MNHEY, CDR2 SMNVEV (reference sequence).